The 18 T cell receptor beta chains below all came from one sample that was sequenced in a study of immune cell composition in non-small cell lung cancer. Assay: immunoSEQ multiplex PCR; the TCRdb copy retains only in-frame clones and omits some. The sample contains around 1,100 clones, less than 70% of which appear only once. The source material was lung tumor tissue. The receptors here all came from a human donor with non-small cell lung cancer.

This clone came up a few times. J is TRBJ1-5 and V is TRBV28; D possibly corresponds to TRBD1 (5 bases). The CDR3 consists of 16 residues. From germline, CDR1 is MDHEN and CDR2 SYDVKM. Trimming took off 5 bases at V and 1 base at J, with 15 bases between the two ends. This CDR3 reads CASSPGPQGSNQPQHF. Here the CDR3 DNA reads TGTGCCAGCAGTCCTGGGCCGCAGGGAAGCAATCAGCCCCAGCATTTT.

This clone came up a few times. The CDR3 region has the DNA TGTGCCAGCGGGACTCCTAACTATGGCTACACCTTC. Translation: CASGTPNYGYTF. This sequence joins TRBV10-3 and TRBJ1-2; a possible D gene is TRBD1 (5 bases). CDR1 and CDR2 from the germline V gene are ENHRY and SYGVKD. The V gene lost 10 bases and the J gene lost 0 bases, with 9 bases spanning the gap. There are 12 residues in the CDR3.

The count of this clone is one. The chain combines TRBV6-6 with TRBJ2-5; possibly TRBD2 for D (5 bases). V lost 2 bases, J lost 9 bases, and 13 bases lay in between. The CDR3 spans 13 residues. The germline gives CDR1 MNHNY, CDR2 SVGAGI (reference sequence). The CDR3 loop is CASSYDPGVAQYF. Here the CDR3 DNA reads TGTGCCAGCAGTTACGATCCCGGGGTGGCCCAGTACTTC.

The chain has TRBV5-1 and TRBJ2-5; 10 bases are a match to TRBD2. CDR3 length: 16 amino acids. Germline values: CDR1 SGHRS, CDR2 YFSETQ. J was trimmed by 4 bases and V by 0 bases; bases with no gene match: 6. CDR3 region: CASSLDRAGGRETQYF. The CDR3 DNA sequence: TGCGCCAGCAGCTTGGATAGAGCGGGAGGGAGAGAGACCCAGTACTTC.

The V call is TRBV5-6, the J call TRBJ1-2; D ambiguous. From germline, CDR1 is SGHDT and CDR2 YYEEEE. Between the trimmed V and J ends, which lost 1 base and 4 bases, there was a span of 23 bases. This CDR3 spans 18 amino acids. CDR3 DNA: TGTGCCAGCAGCTTGAGGCCCGAGAGGTCCGGACTTGGCTATGGCTACACCTTC. This codes for CASSLRPERSGLGYGYTF.

The chain is built from TRBV5-6 and TRBJ2-5, with 12 bases that match TRBD2. The CDR3 totals 15 residues. V shed 5 bases and J 5 bases; nucleotides not matched to a gene: 7. In germline, CDR1 is SGHDT, CDR2 YYEEEE. The CDR3 here is CASSFGTSGFETQYF. Written as DNA, the CDR3 is TGTGCCAGCAGTTTTGGGACTAGCGGGTTTGAGACCCAGTACTTC.

In this sample, this clone turned up once. The rearrangement links TRBV28 to TRBJ1-2, with 8 bases aligning to TRBD1. V was clipped by 1 base and J by 13 bases; unmatched bases: 8. Germline loops: CDR1 MDHEN, CDR2 SYDVKM. The CDR3 contains 13 residues. Written as DNA, the CDR3 is TGTGCCAGCAGTTTATTGCAGGGGGCCTGGCTCACCTTC. This gives the protein CASSLLQGAWLTF.

This clone has more than one count but fewer than ten. CDR3: CASSGLPNHPGTEAFF. In DNA, the CDR3 is TGTGCCAGCTCAGGACTACCTAACCATCCGGGCACTGAAGCTTTCTTT. The chain employs TRBV18 and TRBJ1-1, with unresolved D. The CDR3 has 16 residues. Trimming removed 5 bases at V and 4 bases at J, with 20 bases between. Germline V CDR1 and CDR2: KGHSH, LQKENI. Full variable domain (rest looked up from reference TRBV18 and TRBJ1-1): NAGVMQNPRHLVRRRGQEARLRCSPMKGHSHVYWYRQLPEEGLKFMVYLQKENIIDESGMPKERFSAEFPKEGPSILRIQQVVRGDSAAYFCASSGLPNHPGTEAFFGQGTRLTVV.

The chain has TRBV7-2 and TRBJ2-7; D remains unclear. The germline V gene has CDR1 SGHTA and CDR2 FQGNSA. With 5 bases removed from V and 7 bases from J, the gap between germline ends came to 18 bases. The CDR3 runs to 14 residues. The CDR3 loop reads CASSPRLVSGEQYF. The CDR3 region has the DNA TGTGCCAGCAGCCCCCGACTGGTCTCCGGAGAGCAGTACTTC.

V is TRBV10-2 and J is TRBJ2-1; 7 positions match TRBD1. Germline CDR1 and CDR2: WSHSY and SAAADI. V shed 7 bases, J shed 4 bases, and the junction held 7 bases outside the gene matches. The CDR3 is 14 residues long. CDR3 bases: TGCGCCAGCAATGCCGGGACAGATTACAATGAGCAGTTCTTC. It codes for CASNAGTDYNEQFF.

The rearrangement uses TRBV6-6 and TRBJ2-7, with TRBD1 matching over 7 bases. J gave up 3 bases and V 2 bases, and 7 bases lay outside the gene matches. Germline V gives CDR1 MNHNY, CDR2 SVGAGI (reference sequence). The CDR3 runs to 15 residues. The DNA of the CDR3 is TGTGCCAGCAGTTACGCTCCGGGACAGCACTACGAGCAGTACTTC. It encodes CASSYAPGQHYEQYF.

J is TRBJ2-3 and V is TRBV4-1; 8 bases are a match to TRBD2. In germline, CDR1 is MGHRA, CDR2 YSYEKL. J gave up 6 bases and V 3 bases, and 5 bases lay outside the gene matches. This CDR3 contains 14 residues. CDR3 sequence: CASSHSGNIDTQYF. In DNA form, the CDR3 reads TGCGCCAGCAGCCATAGCGGGAATATCGATACGCAGTATTTT.

The V gene is TRBV6-6, the J gene TRBJ2-7; 7 bases agree with TRBD1. The CDR3 loop spans 16 amino acids. V was clipped by 2 bases and J by 1 base; unmatched bases: 8. Germline values: CDR1 MNHNY, CDR2 SVGAGI (reference sequence). The CDR3 here is CASSYGWAGGSYEQYF. In nucleotides, the CDR3 is TGTGCCAGCAGTTACGGGTGGGCAGGGGGATCCTACGAGCAGTACTTC.

The V gene is TRBV19, the J gene TRBJ2-1; a weak D match, TRBD2 (6 bases). Trimming cost V 5 bases and J 8 bases, with 19 bases left between them. The CDR3 is made up of 15 amino acids. The germline CDR1 and CDR2 sequences are LNHDA and SQIVND (reference sequence). CDR3 in amino acids: CASSPQRVLRDEQFF. DNA for the CDR3: TGTGCCAGTAGTCCCCAGCGGGTCCTCCGGGATGAGCAGTTCTTC.

The CDR3 DNA sequence: TGCGCCAGCAGCCAAGCACCGGGACTAGCGAACACCGGGGAGCTGTTTTTT. Amino acids: CASSQAPGLANTGELFF. The V call is TRBV4-1, the J call TRBJ2-2, with 8 positions matching TRBD2. V shed 1 base, J shed 0 bases, and the junction held 4 bases outside the gene matches. Germline CDR1 and CDR2: MGHRA and YSYEKL. This CDR3 has 17 amino acids.

CDR3 coding DNA: TGTGCCAGCAGCTCAGGACAGGGGGCGTTCAATGAGCAGTTCTTC. This sequence encodes CASSSGQGAFNEQFF. This rearrangement joins TRBV7-2 to TRBJ2-1, with 11 bases aligning to TRBD1. The ends lost 4 bases at V and 6 bases at J; junction bases unmatched: 5. The CDR3 is made up of 15 amino acids. Per the germline V gene, CDR1 is SGHTA and CDR2 is FQGNSA.

This clone was seen a handful of times. In DNA form, the CDR3 reads TGTGCCAGCAGTTTTCAGAAAGCTTTCTTT. It encodes CASSFQKAFF. V and J are TRBV28 and TRBJ1-1, with no clear D. Germline V gives CDR1 MDHEN, CDR2 SYDVKM. CDR3 size: 10 residues. The V and J ends lost 3 bases and 9 bases respectively, with 5 bases between them.

The chain carries TRBV6-1 and TRBJ2-7; 10 bases match TRBD1. V was pared by 0 bases and J by 3 bases, with 20 bases of the junction left unmatched. CDR1 is MNHNS, CDR2 SASEGT, per germline. The length of the CDR3 is 21 residues. In DNA form, the CDR3 reads TGTGCCAGCAGTGAAGCGCTTCATTATGTTACCGGGACAGGGGACAACTACGAGCAGTACTTC. Its translation: CASSEALHYVTGTGDNYEQYF.